Sequencing of this TCR beta chain was carried out in a study of cytomegalovirus exposure and HLA in healthy donors. The PCR contained 60 Vbeta and 13 Jbeta primers. Only in-frame clones appear in the TCRdb table, and some are missing; sequencing was by immunoSEQ multiplex PCR. The listing contains roughly 120,000 clones. The sample was PBMCs. This sequence originates from a man aged 18-30 years in good health and CMV-seronegative.

CDR3 protein: CASSKGLAGGPSTDTQYF. DNA for the CDR3: TGCGCCAGCAGCAAGGGACTAGCGGGGGGGCCGAGCACAGATACGCAGTATTTT. The V and J genes are TRBV5-1 and TRBJ2-3; the match to TRBD2 covers 16 bases. The V and J ends lost 4 bases and 0 bases, in that order; junction bases with no gene match: 5. Germline CDR1 reads SGHRS; CDR2 reads YFSETQ. The length of the CDR3 is 18 residues.